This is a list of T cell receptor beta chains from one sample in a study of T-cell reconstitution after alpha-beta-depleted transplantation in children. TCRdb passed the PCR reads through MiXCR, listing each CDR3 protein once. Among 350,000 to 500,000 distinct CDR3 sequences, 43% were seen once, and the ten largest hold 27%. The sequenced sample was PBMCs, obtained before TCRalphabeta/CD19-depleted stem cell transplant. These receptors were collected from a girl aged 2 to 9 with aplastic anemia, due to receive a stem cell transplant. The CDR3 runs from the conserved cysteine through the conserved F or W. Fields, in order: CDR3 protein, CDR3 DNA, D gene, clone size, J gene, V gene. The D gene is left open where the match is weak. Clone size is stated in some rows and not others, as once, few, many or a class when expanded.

CDR3 protein: CASSLDSNSGNTIYF
CDR3 DNA: TGCGCCAGCAGCTTGGACAGCAACTCTGGAAACACCATATATTTT
D gene: NA
clone size: few
J gene: TRBJ1-3
V gene: TRBV5-1

CDR3 protein: CASSSEQGARVTGELFF
CDR3 DNA: TGTGCCAGCAGCTCGGAACAGGGGGCTCGCGTCACCGGGGAGCTGTTTTTT
D gene: TRBD1
clone size: NA
J gene: TRBJ2-2
V gene: TRBV5-6

CDR3 protein: CASSGGTSVPEQYF
CDR3 DNA: TGCGCCAGCAGCGGCGGGACTAGCGTTCCCGAGCAGTACTTC
D gene: TRBD2
clone size: NA
J gene: TRBJ2-7
V gene: TRBV5-1

CDR3 protein: CAISGAGHEGTGELFF
CDR3 DNA: TGTGCCATCAGTGGGGCGGGCCATGAGGGCACCGGGGAGCTGTTTTTT
D gene: NA
clone size: NA
J gene: TRBJ2-2
V gene: TRBV10-3

CDR3 protein: CASGGHRTDPGVETQYF
CDR3 DNA: TGTGCTAGTGGTGGACACCGAACGGACCCGGGGGTAGAGACCCAGTACTTC
D gene: NA
clone size: NA
J gene: TRBJ2-5
V gene: TRBV12-5

CDR3 protein: CASSSGLPCNEQFF
CDR3 DNA: TGTGCCAGCAGTTCTGGGCTCCCCTGCAATGAGCAGTTCTTC
D gene: NA
clone size: NA
J gene: TRBJ2-1
V gene: TRBV7-9

CDR3 protein: CSASGVSRRVEQYF
CDR3 DNA: TGCAGTGCTAGTGGGGTTAGCCGGAGGGTCGAGCAGTACTTC
D gene: NA
clone size: few
J gene: TRBJ2-7
V gene: TRBV20-1

CDR3 protein: CASQDRETGELFF
CDR3 DNA: TGCGCCTCCCAGGACAGAGAAACCGGGGAGCTGTTTTTT
D gene: NA
clone size: NA
J gene: TRBJ2-2
V gene: TRBV5-1

CDR3 protein: CASAWDENYEQYF
CDR3 DNA: TGTGCCAGCGCCTGGGACGAAAACTACGAGCAGTACTTC
D gene: NA
clone size: NA
J gene: TRBJ2-7
V gene: TRBV28

CDR3 protein: CASSPFQMNTEAFF
CDR3 DNA: TGTGCCAGCAGCCCCTTTCAGATGAACACTGAAGCTTTCTTT
D gene: NA
clone size: NA
J gene: TRBJ1-1
V gene: TRBV3-1

CDR3 protein: CASRSGGGYYNEQFF
CDR3 DNA: TGTGCCAGCAGATCGGGGGGCGGTTACTACAATGAGCAGTTCTTC
D gene: NA
clone size: NA
J gene: TRBJ2-1
V gene: TRBV11-2

CDR3 protein: CSVSPLGTEAFF
CDR3 DNA: TGCAGCGTTTCCCCCTTGGGGACTGAAGCTTTCTTT
D gene: NA
clone size: many
J gene: TRBJ1-1
V gene: TRBV29-1

CDR3 protein: CASSSRTESQPQHF
CDR3 DNA: TGTGCCAGCAGCTCCCGGACAGAAAGTCAGCCCCAGCATTTT
D gene: NA
clone size: few
J gene: TRBJ1-5
V gene: TRBV7-2

CDR3 protein: CASRTRTENYEQYF
CDR3 DNA: TGTGCCAGCAGGACCCGGACTGAAAACTACGAGCAGTACTTC
D gene: NA
clone size: NA
J gene: TRBJ2-7
V gene: TRBV28

CDR3 protein: CASSSPGDKNIQYF
CDR3 DNA: TGTGCCAGCAGCTCCCCGGGGGACAAAAACATTCAGTACTTC
D gene: NA
clone size: NA
J gene: TRBJ2-4
V gene: TRBV7-9

CDR3 protein: CATMDRALSGANVLTF
CDR3 DNA: TGTGCCACCATGGACAGGGCCCTTTCTGGGGCCAACGTCCTGACTTTC
D gene: TRBD1
clone size: NA
J gene: TRBJ2-6
V gene: TRBV15

CDR3 protein: CSAGAGTDTQYF
CDR3 DNA: TGCAGTGCTGGGGCCGGCACAGATACGCAGTATTTT
D gene: NA
clone size: NA
J gene: TRBJ2-3
V gene: TRBV20-1

CDR3 protein: CASSGSSGANVLTF
CDR3 DNA: TGTGCCAGTAGTGGTTCCTCTGGGGCCAACGTCCTGACTTTC
D gene: NA
clone size: few
J gene: TRBJ2-6
V gene: TRBV19

CDR3 protein: CASSLYQRETGELFF
CDR3 DNA: TGCGCCAGCAGCTTGTACCAGCGGGAGACCGGGGAGCTTTTTTTT
D gene: TRBD2
clone size: NA
J gene: TRBJ2-2
V gene: TRBV5-1

CDR3 protein: CSARREGWGAEQYF
CDR3 DNA: TGCAGTGCTAGAAGGGAGGGGTGGGGCGCCGAGCAGTACTTC
D gene: TRBD2
clone size: NA
J gene: TRBJ2-7
V gene: TRBV20-1

CDR3 protein: CASSYNTGRHTEAFF
CDR3 DNA: TGTGCCAGCAGTTACAACACAGGGCGCCACACTGAAGCTTTCTTT
D gene: NA
clone size: few
J gene: TRBJ1-1
V gene: TRBV6-5

CDR3 protein: CSVEIQPNEQFF
CDR3 DNA: TGCAGCGTTGAAATCCAACCCAATGAGCAGTTCTTC
D gene: NA
clone size: few
J gene: TRBJ2-1
V gene: TRBV29-1

CDR3 protein: CASSQGGHYTQYF
CDR3 DNA: TGTGCCAGCAGCCAAGGAGGTCACTATACGCAGTATTTT
D gene: NA
clone size: many
J gene: TRBJ2-3
V gene: TRBV3-1

CDR3 protein: CASSFGDNEQFF
CDR3 DNA: TGTGCCAGCAGCTTTGGGGACAATGAGCAGTTCTTC
D gene: NA
clone size: few
J gene: TRBJ2-1
V gene: TRBV7-9

CDR3 protein: CASSPTGRPTEQYF
CDR3 DNA: TGCGCCAGCAGCCCGACAGGCCGACCTACCGAGCAGTACTTC
D gene: NA
clone size: many
J gene: TRBJ2-7
V gene: TRBV5-1

CDR3 protein: CASSTVGEQFF
CDR3 DNA: TGTGCCAGCAGTACTGTGGGTGAGCAGTTCTTC
D gene: NA
clone size: NA
J gene: TRBJ2-1
V gene: TRBV12-3/TRBV12-4

CDR3 protein: CASSLGGTTGNTIYF
CDR3 DNA: TGTGCCAGCAGCTTAGGAGGGACGACTGGAAACACCATATATTTT
D gene: NA
clone size: NA
J gene: TRBJ1-3
V gene: TRBV7-9

CDR3 protein: CASSPGGTLNTGELFF
CDR3 DNA: TGTGCCAGCAGCCCCGGAGGCACCTTAAACACCGGGGAGCTGTTTTTT
D gene: NA
clone size: NA
J gene: TRBJ2-2
V gene: TRBV11-3

CDR3 protein: CAWSPGPSTDTQYF
CDR3 DNA: TGTGCCTGGAGCCCAGGCCCTAGCACAGATACGCAGTATTTT
D gene: NA
clone size: few
J gene: TRBJ2-3
V gene: TRBV30

CDR3 protein: CASSQQRGTVETQYF
CDR3 DNA: TGCGCCAGCAGCCAACAAAGGGGCACGGTGGAGACCCAGTACTTC
D gene: NA
clone size: NA
J gene: TRBJ2-5
V gene: TRBV4-1

CDR3 protein: CASSPPPLGETQYF
CDR3 DNA: TGTGCCAGCAGCCCTCCGCCCCTCGGGGAGACCCAGTACTTC
D gene: NA
clone size: few
J gene: TRBJ2-5
V gene: TRBV7-2

CDR3 protein: CASSLRTGIYEQYF
CDR3 DNA: TGTGCCAGCAGTTTAAGGACAGGGATCTACGAGCAGTACTTC
D gene: TRBD1
clone size: NA
J gene: TRBJ2-7
V gene: TRBV27

CDR3 protein: CASSYSAGIDQPQHF
CDR3 DNA: TGTGCCAGCAGTTACTCAGCAGGGATCGATCAGCCCCAGCATTTT
D gene: NA
clone size: few
J gene: TRBJ1-5
V gene: TRBV6-5

CDR3 protein: CSARPMGLSGSYEQYF
CDR3 DNA: TGCAGTGCTAGACCCATGGGCTTGAGCGGCTCCTACGAGCAGTACTTC
D gene: NA
clone size: few
J gene: TRBJ2-7
V gene: TRBV20-1

CDR3 protein: CASSKAGQETQYF
CDR3 DNA: TGTGCCAGCAGTAAGGCGGGTCAGGAGACCCAGTACTTC
D gene: NA
clone size: few
J gene: TRBJ2-5
V gene: TRBV12-3/TRBV12-4

CDR3 protein: CASRRAGTGYSPLHF
CDR3 DNA: TGTGCCAGCAGAAGAGCTGGGACAGGGTACTCACCCCTCCACTTT
D gene: TRBD1
clone size: many
J gene: TRBJ1-6
V gene: TRBV12-3/TRBV12-4

CDR3 protein: CSARVPQGIFGAFF
CDR3 DNA: TGCAGTGCTAGAGTCCCTCAGGGAATCTTTGGAGCTTTCTTT
D gene: NA
clone size: NA
J gene: TRBJ1-1
V gene: TRBV20-1

CDR3 protein: CSARDAGQANQPQHF
CDR3 DNA: TGCAGTGCTAGAGATGCGGGACAGGCTAATCAGCCCCAGCATTTT
D gene: TRBD1
clone size: NA
J gene: TRBJ1-5
V gene: TRBV20-1

CDR3 protein: CASNGGEGYEQYF
CDR3 DNA: TGTGCCTCCAATGGCGGGGAGGGCTACGAGCAGTACTTC
D gene: TRBD2
clone size: few
J gene: TRBJ2-7
V gene: TRBV18

CDR3 protein: CASSQSLGLARETQYF
CDR3 DNA: TGTGCCAGCAGCCAAAGCCTAGGACTAGCTCGGGAGACCCAGTACTTC
D gene: TRBD2
clone size: NA
J gene: TRBJ2-5
V gene: TRBV4-2

CDR3 protein: CASSLASPGVGDEQYF
CDR3 DNA: TGTGCCAGCAGCTTAGCGAGTCCGGGAGTGGGTGACGAGCAGTACTTC
D gene: NA
clone size: NA
J gene: TRBJ2-7
V gene: TRBV7-2

CDR3 protein: CASSGQVGSTSGFAKNIQYF
CDR3 DNA: TGCGCCAGCAGCGGACAGGTCGGGAGTACTAGCGGGTTCGCCAAAAACATTCAGTACTTC
D gene: TRBD2
clone size: many
J gene: TRBJ2-4
V gene: TRBV10-2

CDR3 protein: CASSPLAVLQETQYF
CDR3 DNA: TGTGCCAGCAGCCCCCTAGCGGTCCTCCAAGAGACCCAGTACTTC
D gene: TRBD2
clone size: NA
J gene: TRBJ2-5
V gene: TRBV27

CDR3 protein: CASNPDGGNQPQHF
CDR3 DNA: TGTGCCAGCAACCCGGACGGGGGCAATCAGCCCCAGCATTTT
D gene: NA
clone size: few
J gene: TRBJ1-5
V gene: TRBV9

CDR3 protein: CSAAVLMETQYF
CDR3 DNA: TGCAGCGCTGCGGTGTTGATGGAGACCCAGTACTTC
D gene: NA
clone size: NA
J gene: TRBJ2-5
V gene: TRBV29-1

CDR3 protein: CASSLTGAGYVEETQYF
CDR3 DNA: TGTGCCAGCAGCTTGACGGGGGCGGGGTATGTAGAAGAGACCCAGTACTTC
D gene: NA
clone size: few
J gene: TRBJ2-5
V gene: TRBV5-6

CDR3 protein: CSVNLREGSPLTDTQYF
CDR3 DNA: TGCAGCGTTAACCTCAGGGAGGGAAGCCCTCTGACAGATACGCAGTATTTT
D gene: TRBD2
clone size: many
J gene: TRBJ2-3
V gene: TRBV29-1

CDR3 protein: CSATHLTNDYEQYF
CDR3 DNA: TGCAGTGCTACGCACCTGACAAATGACTACGAGCAGTACTTC
D gene: NA
clone size: NA
J gene: TRBJ2-7
V gene: TRBV20-1

CDR3 protein: CASSLDRTQVRF
CDR3 DNA: TGTGCCAGCAGCTTAGATCGGACGCAGGTCCGCTTC
D gene: NA
clone size: NA
J gene: TRBJ2-1
V gene: TRBV7-9

CDR3 protein: CASSLIGGDTQYF
CDR3 DNA: TGTGCCAGCAGCTTAATTGGTGGAGATACGCAGTATTTT
D gene: NA
clone size: few
J gene: TRBJ2-3
V gene: TRBV13

CDR3 protein: CASSLSGAPGGELFF
CDR3 DNA: TGTGCCAGCAGTTTGTCAGGGGCTCCTGGAGGGGAGCTGTTTTTT
D gene: NA
clone size: NA
J gene: TRBJ2-2
V gene: TRBV12-3/TRBV12-4